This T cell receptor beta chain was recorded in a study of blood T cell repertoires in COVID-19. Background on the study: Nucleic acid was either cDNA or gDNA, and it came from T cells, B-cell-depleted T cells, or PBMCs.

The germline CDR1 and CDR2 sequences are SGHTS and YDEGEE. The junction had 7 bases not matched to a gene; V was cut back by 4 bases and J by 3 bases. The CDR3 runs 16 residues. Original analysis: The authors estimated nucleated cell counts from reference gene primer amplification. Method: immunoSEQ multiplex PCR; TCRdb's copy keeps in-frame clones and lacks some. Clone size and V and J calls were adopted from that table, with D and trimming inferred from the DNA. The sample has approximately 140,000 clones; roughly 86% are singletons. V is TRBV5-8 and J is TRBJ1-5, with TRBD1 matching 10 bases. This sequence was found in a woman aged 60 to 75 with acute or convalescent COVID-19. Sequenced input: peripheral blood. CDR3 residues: CASSPGTGVINQPQHF. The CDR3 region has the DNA TGTGCCAGCAGCCCCGGGACAGGGGTTATCAATCAGCCCCAGCATTTT.